The 18 T cell receptor beta chains given below trace back to one sample, sequenced in a study of shared clonotypes between healthy human individuals. Libraries were prepared by immunoSEQ multiplex PCR; TCRdb keeps only in-frame clonotypes and omits some of them. The table shows some 1,100,000 clones, with about 80% occurring only once. Material: memory CD4+ T cells from PBMCs. Subset described: CD45RA-negative fraction. Source of these receptors: a young man in good health. Some clones in this sample may be carry-over from other donors' samples.

The chain joins TRBV28 to TRBJ1-1, with a weak D call TRBD1 (6 bases). The CDR3 is made up of 13 amino acids. The V gene lost 3 bases and the J gene lost 10 bases, with 15 bases spanning the gap. Germline V lookup: CDR1 MDHEN, CDR2 SYDVKM. The chain's CDR3 is CASSFTGYLRAFF. The CDR3 DNA follows: TGTGCCAGCAGTTTCACAGGGTACCTAAGAGCTTTCTTT.

Written as DNA, the CDR3 is TGCGCCAGCAGCCCAGGACAGGGGGCGTACAATGAGCAGTTCTTC. It codes for CASSPGQGAYNEQFF. The rearrangement links TRBV5-1 to TRBJ2-1; TRBD1 matches at 11 bases. The V and J ends lost 4 bases and 4 bases, in that order; junction bases with no gene match: 4. The germline V gene encodes CDR1 SGHRS and CDR2 YFSETQ. This CDR3 is built from 15 residues.

The CDR3 loop reads CASSPGGPNQPQHF. The CDR3 region has the DNA TGCGCCAGCAGCCCCGGCGGCCCCAATCAGCCCCAGCATTTT. The gene calls are TRBV5-1 and TRBJ1-5; no definite D call. CDR3 length equals 14 residues. Germline CDR1 is SGHRS and CDR2 is YFSETQ. V gave up 4 bases and J gave up 3 bases, with 11 bases separating them.

This clone was observed once. The chain is built from TRBV27 and TRBJ1-4; no definite D call. V was trimmed by 5 bases and J by 10 bases, leaving 20 bases between them. The CDR3 is 15 amino acids. Germline assignment: CDR1 MNHEY and CDR2 SMNVEV (reference sequence). CDR3 sequence (DNA): TGTGCCAGCAGTACCGGAGTTCACCCTAGTGGAAAACTGTTTTTT. Its translation: CASSTGVHPSGKLFF.

The rearrangement uses TRBV14 and TRBJ2-7; 10 bases map to TRBD1. J gave up 2 bases and V 0 bases, and 7 bases lay outside the gene matches. Germline-derived CDR1 and CDR2 are SGHDN and FVKESK. The CDR3 sequence is 17 residues long. The CDR3 bases are TGTGCCAGCAGCCAAGACCCACGCGGGACAGGGGCCTACGAGCAGTACTTC. Translating it yields CASSQDPRGTGAYEQYF.

The V call is TRBV5-5, the J call TRBJ2-5, with 9 bases identical to TRBD1. This CDR3 is built from 14 residues. Losses at the gene ends were 4 bases for V and 4 bases for J; bases not matched to a gene: 5. CDR1 and CDR2 (germline): SGHKS, YYEKEE (reference sequence). The CDR3 region has the DNA TGTGCCAGCAGCCGGGACAGGGAGAGAGAGACCCAGTACTTC. This translates into CASSRDRERETQYF. Based on the CDR3 plus reference TRBV5-5 and TRBJ2-5, the full variable domain is DAGVTQSPTHLIKTRGQQVTLRCSPISGHKSVSWYQQVLGQGPQFIFQYYEKEERGRGNFPDRFSARQFPNYSSELNVNALLLGDSALYLCASSRDRERETQYFGPGTRLLVL.

As concerns this clone: Other nucleotide sequences in the sample specify the same CDR3. The V gene is TRBV12-5, the J gene TRBJ2-3; D is unresolved. Germline V gene lookup returns CDR1 LGHNT and CDR2 FRNRAP. V lost 2 bases and J 1 base, leaving 4 bases between the germline ends. This CDR3 has 13 amino acids. CDR3 amino acids: CASGLSGTDTQYF. CDR3 nucleotide sequence: TGTGCTAGTGGTTTGAGTGGCACAGATACGCAGTATTTT.

The count of this clone is one. This sequence joins TRBV27 and TRBJ1-2; D may be TRBD1 (6 bases). The ends were cut back, 6 bases at V and 8 bases at J, with 25 bases in the middle. Per the germline V gene, CDR1 is MNHEY and CDR2 is SMNVEV (reference sequence). The CDR3 loop spans 16 amino acids. CDR3 loop: CASRMNGTSLPEGYTF. The CDR3, as DNA: TGTGCCAGCAGGATGAACGGGACAAGTCTCCCTGAAGGCTACACCTTC.

This clone was observed a single time. The chain has TRBV2 and TRBJ2-6; D not resolved. The length of the CDR3 is 14 residues. The germline gives CDR1 SNHLY, CDR2 FYNNEI. Trimming took 6 bases from V and 0 from J, leaving 6 bases between them. This chain's CDR3 is CASSGYSGANVLTF. The CDR3 bases are TGTGCCAGCAGCGGGTACTCTGGGGCCAACGTCCTGACTTTC.

The chain carries TRBV18 and TRBJ1-1; D might be TRBD1 (6 bases). Deletions cut 4 bases from V and 5 bases from J, with 14 bases between. The CDR3 contains 14 residues. Germline CDR1 reads KGHSH; CDR2 reads LQKENI. For the CDR3, the DNA is TGTGCCAGCTCACTAGGACAGCGTGGTACTGAAGCTTTCTTT. Translation gives CASSLGQRGTEAFF.

The chain employs TRBV6-6 and TRBJ1-2; D not resolved. V lost 10 bases to trimming and J lost 4 bases, with 19 bases between them. The length of the CDR3 is 14 residues. Germline values: CDR1 MNHNY, CDR2 SVGAGI (reference sequence). The CDR3 reads CATEPPRSGYGYTF. The CDR3 region has the DNA TGTGCCACCGAACCCCCTCGATCGGGCTATGGCTACACCTTC.

The gene calls are TRBV15 and TRBJ2-2, with TRBD1 identical over 7 bases. CDR3 size: 14 residues. Per the germline V gene, CDR1 is LNHNV and CDR2 is YYDKDF (reference sequence). The junction had 1 base not matched to a gene; V was cut back by 6 bases and J by 0 bases. For the CDR3, the DNA is TGTGCCACCAGGGGGACAGCGAACACCGGGGAGCTGTTTTTT. The encoded protein is CATRGTANTGELFF.

There are a few counts of this clone. V and J are TRBV19 and TRBJ1-1; TRBD1 matches at 10 bases. With 6 bases clipped from V and 4 bases from J, the junction kept 5 bases outside the gene matches. CDR3 length: 14 amino acids. Germline CDR1 reads LNHDA; CDR2 reads SQIVND (reference sequence). The CDR3 reads CASRKTGGITEAFF. In DNA, the CDR3 is TGTGCCAGTAGAAAGACAGGGGGCATCACTGAAGCTTTCTTT.

This clone was observed once. The V gene is TRBV28, the J gene TRBJ2-7; 7 bases are shared with TRBD1. This CDR3 comprises 15 residues. V was clipped by 5 bases and J by 0 bases; unmatched bases: 7. Germline V gene sequence: CDR1 MDHEN, CDR2 SYDVKM. The CDR3 region has the DNA TGTGCCAGCAGTCCAGGGGACAGAACCTCCTACGAGCAGTACTTC. Translation: CASSPGDRTSYEQYF.

This clone was observed a few times. The V call is TRBV6-1, the J call TRBJ2-1, with D possibly matching TRBD2 (5 bases). The CDR3 is 14 residues long. The V end was cut by 6 bases, the J end by 0 bases, with 9 bases between. The germline gives CDR1 MNHNS, CDR2 SASEGT. The CDR3 DNA reads as TGTGCCAGCAGGGACTTCAGCTCCTACAATGAGCAGTTCTTC. It codes for CASRDFSSYNEQFF.

This chain uses TRBV9 with TRBJ2-3; D perhaps matches TRBD2 (7 bases). The CDR3 contains 17 residues. The V gene's germline CDR1 is SGDLS and CDR2 YYNGEE. V lost 2 bases and J 0 bases, leaving 16 bases between the germline ends. CDR3 amino acids: CASSVGGRGASTDTQYF. In nucleotides, the CDR3 is TGTGCCAGCAGCGTGGGAGGCCGGGGGGCAAGCACAGATACGCAGTATTTT.

The chain recombines TRBV7-9 with TRBJ2-1; D not resolved. This CDR3 contains 14 residues. The V gene lost 3 bases and the J gene lost 5 bases, with 11 bases spanning the gap. The germline V gene encodes CDR1 SEHNR and CDR2 FQNEAQ (reference sequence). CDR3 coding DNA: TGTGCCAGCAGCTTTAGTTACAGTAACAATGAGCAGTTCTTC. This translates into CASSFSYSNNEQFF.

The chain links TRBV18 to TRBJ1-1; D unresolved. V gave up 4 bases and J gave up 4 bases, with 10 bases separating them. Germline CDR1 KGHSH, CDR2 LQKENI. The CDR3 is 13 residues long. CDR3 nucleotides: TGTGCCAGCTCACTTTTGGGAGGCACTGAAGCTTTCTTT. This translates into CASSLLGGTEAFF.